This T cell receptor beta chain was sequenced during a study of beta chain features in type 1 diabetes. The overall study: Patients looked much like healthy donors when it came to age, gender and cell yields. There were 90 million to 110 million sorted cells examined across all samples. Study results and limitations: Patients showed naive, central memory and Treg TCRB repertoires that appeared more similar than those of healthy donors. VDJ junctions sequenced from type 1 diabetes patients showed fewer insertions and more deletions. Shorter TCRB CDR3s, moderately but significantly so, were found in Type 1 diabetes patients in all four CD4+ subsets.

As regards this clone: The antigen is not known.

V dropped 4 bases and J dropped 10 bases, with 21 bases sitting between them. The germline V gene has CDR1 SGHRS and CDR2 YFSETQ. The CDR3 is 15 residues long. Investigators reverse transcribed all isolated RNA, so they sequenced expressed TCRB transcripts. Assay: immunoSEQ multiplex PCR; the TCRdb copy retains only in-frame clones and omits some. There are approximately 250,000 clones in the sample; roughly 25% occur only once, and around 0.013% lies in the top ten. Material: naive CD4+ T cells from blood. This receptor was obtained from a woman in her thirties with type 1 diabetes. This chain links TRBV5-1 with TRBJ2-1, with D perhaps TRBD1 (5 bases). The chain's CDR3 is CASSLFGRNQGEQFF. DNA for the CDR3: TGCGCCAGCAGCCTCTTCGGCCGAAATCAGGGAGAGCAGTTCTTC.